This T cell receptor (beta chain) is from a study of blood T cell repertoires in COVID-19. Clones were read by immunoSEQ multiplex PCR, and TCRdb kept only the in-frame ones, dropping some. Of under 300,000 clones in the sample, about 89% were seen once. The receptor's source is a woman between 18 and 29 years old who had recovered from COVID-19. The sample was PBMCs or T cells enriched from blood (not recorded which).

The CDR3 DNA sequence: TGTGCCAGCAGTGACTGGGACAGGGGCAATGAGCAGTTCTTC. Residues: CASSDWDRGNEQFF. The chain employs TRBV6-4 and TRBJ2-1; 10 bases match TRBD1. This CDR3 is built from 14 residues. V lost 1 base and J lost 6; bases outside the gene matches: 0. Germline CDR1 MRHNA, CDR2 SNTAGT.